These 26 T cell receptor beta chains were all obtained from the same sample, sequenced in a study of response to subunit inactivated influenza vaccine (dated by TCRdb to 2016 to 2019). The library was built by means of RT-PCR. Sequencer: Illumina HiSeq 2500. TCRdb reworked the public reads: Q25 trimming with fastp, MiXCR clone assembly, productive beta chains retained. Each entry is one CDR3 protein sequence, shown with its most common DNA and genes. Across this sample there are around 760,000 distinct CDR3 sequences, with 14% seen only once. The top ten constitute around 7.3% of the sample. The sequenced sample was PBMCs from blood, obtained roughly 2 weeks before vaccination. The receptors shown here come from a man between 45 and 60 years old who received an inactivated influenza vaccine. Donor details come from another sample of the same person, matched by shared clones.

This clonotype was observed at least ten times. The V and J genes are TRBV20-1 and TRBJ2-3, with D possibly being TRBD2 (6 bases). Per germline, CDR1 DFQATT and CDR2 SNEGSKA (reference sequence). This CDR3 region has 17 residues. The V and J ends lost 1 base and 0 bases respectively, with 17 bases between them. The CDR3 reads CSARVRLGDSSTDTQYF. As DNA, the CDR3 is TGCAGTGCTAGAGTAAGACTGGGGGACTCTAGCACAGATACGCAGTATTTT.

The chain recombines TRBV28 with TRBJ2-7; D unresolved. This CDR3 comprises 13 residues. V was cut by 5 bases and J by 3 bases, with 11 bases left in between. Germline V gives CDR1 MDHEN, CDR2 SYDVKM. CDR3 region: CASSGSPDYEQYF. The CDR3, as DNA: TGTGCCAGCAGTGGGTCCCCCGACTACGAGCAGTACTTC.

The sample holds a few counts of this clonotype. With a much larger clone just one base away, this may be a read error. J is TRBJ2-3 and V is TRBV6-2 or TRBV6-3; D remains unclear. The V and J ends lost 6 bases and 4 bases respectively, with 5 bases between them. The CDR3 contains 11 residues. CDR1 and CDR2 (germline): MNHEY, SVGEGT. The CDR3 DNA sequence: TGTGCCAGCAGAATAGCAGATACGCAGTATTTT. It yields the protein CASRIADTQYF.

This clonotype was picked up a small number of times. The chain recombines TRBV5-1 with TRBJ2-2; D unclear. This CDR3 spans 11 amino acids. The germline V gene encodes CDR1 SGHRS and CDR2 YFSETQ. V was clipped by 6 bases and J by 7 bases, with 7 bases between them. Here the CDR3 DNA reads TGCGCCAGCACTGAACGCGGGGAGCTGTTTTTT. As protein: CASTERGELFF.

The V and J genes are TRBV25-1 and TRBJ2-7; TRBD1 aligns across 7 bases. CDR1 is MGHDK and CDR2 is SYGVNS in the germline V gene. Losses at the gene ends were 6 bases for V and 1 base for J; bases not matched to a gene: 12. The CDR3 runs 16 residues. CDR3 in amino acids: CASREGGLPESYEQYF. In DNA, the CDR3 is TGTGCCAGCAGGGAAGGGGGCTTGCCAGAATCCTACGAGCAGTACTTC.

This clonotype was detected a few times. This chain links TRBV19 with TRBJ1-1; no definite D call. The V gene lost 3 bases and the J gene lost 0 bases, with 17 bases spanning the gap. CDR3 length: 17 residues. CDR1 LNHDA and CDR2 SQIVND come from the germline V gene (reference sequence). CDR3 loop: CASSIYRPFSMNTEAFF. The CDR3 coding sequence is TGTGCCAGTAGTATCTACAGACCATTTTCGATGAACACTGAAGCTTTCTTT.

The table lists this clonotype with a few counts. The rearrangement joins TRBV6-2 or TRBV6-3 to TRBJ2-7, with D tentatively TRBD2 (5 bases). The CDR3 is 14 amino acids. Germline CDR1 and CDR2: MNHEY and SVGEGT. Trimming shortened V by 6 bases and J by 2 bases, and 14 bases separated the two germline ends. The CDR3 coding sequence is TGTGCCAGCAGAACCCCCAGCGGACCCTACGAGCAGTACTTC. Amino acid sequence: CASRTPSGPYEQYF.

The V and J genes are TRBV12-3 or TRBV12-4 and TRBJ2-3; maybe TRBD2 (6 bases). V shed 5 bases and J shed 4 bases, with 10 bases lying between them. CDR3 length: 13 amino acids. DNA of the CDR3: TGTGCCAGCAGTCAGACTAGGGCAGATACGCAGTATTTT. Amino acids: CASSQTRADTQYF.

This clonotype was seen more than once but under ten times. The chain joins TRBV5-1 to TRBJ2-5; TRBD2 aligns across 8 bases. V lost 0 bases, J lost 4 bases, and 11 bases stayed unmatched. CDR3 length: 17 amino acids. The germline V gene encodes CDR1 SGHRS and CDR2 YFSETQ. The DNA of the CDR3 is TGCGCCAGCAGCTTGGCATCTAGCGGGCCGGCCGGAGAGACCCAGTACTTC. It specifies CASSLASSGPAGETQYF.

The rearrangement uses TRBV19 and TRBJ1-5, with a tentative D call TRBD1 (5 bases). The germline V and J ends were trimmed by 7 bases and 2 bases, with 15 bases remaining between them. CDR1 is LNHDA, CDR2 SQIVND, per germline (reference sequence). This CDR3 region has 15 residues. CDR3 amino acids: CASTDIRAGNQPQHF. CDR3 DNA sequence: TGTGCCAGTACCGATATCAGGGCGGGCAATCAGCCCCAGCATTTT.

The chain links TRBV14 to TRBJ2-2, with 12 positions matching TRBD2. CDR1 SGHDN and CDR2 FVKESK come from the germline V gene. Unmatched junction bases numbered 9, after V lost 5 bases and J lost 5 bases. This CDR3 comprises 17 residues. The CDR3 nucleotides are TGTGCCAGCAGCGCCCGACTAGCGGGAGTATGGACCGGGGAGCTGTTTTTT. Its protein is CASSARLAGVWTGELFF.

J is TRBJ1-5 and V is TRBV7-2, with 9 bases identical to TRBD1. The CDR3 runs to 15 residues. J lost 6 bases, V lost 5 bases, and 8 bases had no gene match. The germline gives CDR1 SGHTA, CDR2 FQGNSA. The CDR3 loop reads CASSPGQGEVQPQHF. CDR3 DNA: TGTGCCAGCAGCCCGGGACAGGGTGAGGTTCAGCCCCAGCATTTT. The variable domain in full, completed from reference TRBV7-2 and TRBJ1-5, reads GAGVSQSPSNKVTEKGKDVELRCDPISGHTALYWYRQSLGQGLEFLIYFQGNSAPDKSGLPSDRFSAERTGGSVSTLTIQRTQQEDSAVYLCASSPGQGEVQPQHFGDGTRLSIL.

This chain links TRBV18 with TRBJ2-3; 7 nucleotides align to TRBD2. This CDR3 has 15 amino acids. Per the germline V gene, CDR1 is KGHSH and CDR2 is LQKENI. V was pared by 1 base and J by 4 bases, with 5 bases of the junction left unmatched. CDR3: CASSPRSAGADTQYF. The CDR3 DNA reads TGTGCCAGCTCACCACGTTCGGCGGGAGCAGATACGCAGTATTTT.

This clonotype was observed a few times. The chain uses TRBV12-3 or TRBV12-4 and TRBJ1-3, with D uncertain. Trimming pared 7 bases from V and 1 base from J, leaving 14 bases between. The length of the CDR3 is 15 residues. The CDR3 reads CASNPDASSGNTIYF. For the CDR3, the DNA is TGTGCCAGCAATCCGGACGCAAGTTCTGGAAACACCATATATTTT.

This clonotype showed up just a few times. V is TRBV6-5 and J is TRBJ2-7, with a possible D match to TRBD1 (6 bases). Deletions cut 0 bases from V and 0 bases from J, with 12 bases between. This CDR3 comprises 16 residues. Germline lookup yields CDR1 MNHEY and CDR2 SVGAGI. CDR3 in amino acids: CASSYSRQEYSYEQYF. For the CDR3, the DNA is TGTGCCAGCAGTTACTCGAGACAGGAGTACTCCTACGAGCAGTACTTC.

V gene TRBV25-1 combines with J gene TRBJ2-3; TRBD2 aligns across 8 bases. CDR3 size: 15 residues. The V and J ends lost 4 bases and 0 bases, in that order; junction bases with no gene match: 3. Germline V CDR1 and CDR2: MGHDK, SYGVNS. The CDR3 spells CASSGLAPSTDTQYF. DNA for the CDR3: TGTGCCAGCAGTGGACTAGCGCCGAGCACAGATACGCAGTATTTT.

This clonotype was found a few times. The chain employs TRBV29-1 and TRBJ2-1; D gene unclear. This CDR3 has 12 residues. Germline V CDR1 and CDR2: SQVTM, ANQGSEA. V was pared by 6 bases and J by 8 bases, with 14 bases between. CDR3 nucleotides: TGCAGCGTAATTATCCGGGTATATGAGCAGTTCTTC. This sequence encodes CSVIIRVYEQFF.

This clonotype came up a few times. The rearrangement uses TRBV6-2 or TRBV6-3 and TRBJ2-7; D is possibly TRBD1 (7 bases). Germline-derived CDR1 and CDR2 are MNHEY and SVGEGT. Trimming pared 5 bases from V and 3 bases from J, leaving 17 bases between. The CDR3 consists of 15 residues. The CDR3 here is CASSNHDREVYEQYF. The CDR3 coding sequence is TGTGCCAGCAGTAACCACGACAGGGAGGTCTACGAGCAGTACTTC.

The chain is built from TRBV7-9 and TRBJ1-5, with 7 bases lining up with TRBD1. Germline V gives CDR1 SEHNR, CDR2 FQNEAQ (reference sequence). The V and J ends lost 3 bases and 5 bases, in that order; junction bases with no gene match: 4. The CDR3 is 14 residues long. CDR3 coding DNA: TGTGCCAGCAGCTTGGGGGACAGTTATCAGCCCCAGCATTTT. Encoded protein: CASSLGDSYQPQHF.

The chain recombines TRBV15 with TRBJ2-3, with 10 bases lining up with TRBD2. CDR1 and CDR2 (germline): LNHNV, YYDKDF (reference sequence). The CDR3 spans 17 residues. V gave up 2 bases and J gave up 6 bases; unmatched junction bases: 11. This CDR3 is CATSRIRASGRSDTQYF. For the CDR3, the DNA is TGTGCCACCAGCAGAATCAGGGCTAGCGGGAGATCGGATACGCAGTATTTT.

This clonotype was observed many times. V gene TRBV27 combines with J gene TRBJ2-2; 11 nucleotides agree with TRBD2. V lost 2 bases to trimming and J lost 1 base; unmatched junction nucleotides: 0. Per germline, CDR1 MNHEY and CDR2 SMNVEV (reference sequence). The CDR3 has 16 amino acids. CDR3 sequence reads: CASSLGLAGNTGELFF. CDR3 coding DNA: TGTGCCAGCAGTTTAGGACTAGCGGGGAACACCGGGGAGCTGTTTTTT.

This clonotype was recorded at least ten times. The J gene is TRBJ2-1, the V gene TRBV12-3 or TRBV12-4; D gene ambiguous. The CDR3 covers 14 residues. Trimming cost V 6 bases and J 7 bases, with 16 bases left between them. The CDR3: CASSHIDPGNEQFF. The CDR3 nucleotides read TGTGCCAGCAGCCACATCGACCCCGGGAATGAGCAGTTCTTC.

V and J are TRBV4-2 and TRBJ2-1; 10 nucleotides align to TRBD1. The germline V gene encodes CDR1 LGHNA and CDR2 YNFKEQ. This CDR3 comprises 16 residues. J lost 1 base, V lost 5 bases, and 5 bases had no gene match. The CDR3 protein is CASSKDRGSSYNEQFF. For the CDR3, the DNA is TGTGCCAGCAGCAAGGACAGGGGGTCATCCTACAATGAGCAGTTCTTC.

This clonotype has a single count. V is TRBV28 and J is TRBJ1-3; perhaps TRBD1 as D (5 bases). The CDR3 has 16 residues. Germline V lookup: CDR1 MDHEN, CDR2 SYDVKM. The V end was cut by 4 bases, the J end by 0 bases, with 13 bases between. The CDR3 bases are TGTGCCAGCAGTTCCCGGTGGGGGATCTCTGGAAACACCATATATTTT. Translating gives CASSSRWGISGNTIYF.

The V and J genes are TRBV6-2 or TRBV6-3 and TRBJ1-2; 8 nucleotides line up with TRBD1. Trimming removed 4 bases from V and 5 bases from J; junction bases left unmatched: 12. Germline loops: CDR1 MNHEY, CDR2 SVGEGT. The CDR3 is made up of 16 amino acids. The DNA for the CDR3 is TGTGCCAGCAGTTTGACCCAGGGGGCCCAGGCGTATGGCTACACCTTC. It specifies CASSLTQGAQAYGYTF.

The genes are TRBV5-1 and TRBJ2-1, with 12 positions matching TRBD2. Per the germline V gene, CDR1 is SGHRS and CDR2 is YFSETQ. CDR3 length: 17 amino acids. V shed 0 bases, J shed 4 bases, and the junction held 5 bases outside the gene matches. CDR3 amino acids: CASSLEASGGAYNEQFF. DNA for the CDR3: TGCGCCAGCAGCTTGGAGGCTAGCGGGGGGGCTTACAATGAGCAGTTCTTC.